This is a list of T cell receptor beta chains from one sample in a study of CD8+ T cells in alopecia areata. Generated by immunoSEQ multiplex PCR, the TCRdb table keeps only in-frame clones and is missing some. The data contain 80,000 or so clones, 66% of them singletons. The sample was CD8+ T cells sorted from blood, taken at week 24, from a patient treated with tofacitinib. The source of these receptors is a human donor with alopecia areata. The conserved cysteine and the conserved F or W are not part of the CDR3 here. The D gene is left open where the match is weak.

v_gene	d_gene	CDR3aa
TRBV5-1	NA	ASSFSPDTLHYGYT
TRBV7-9	TRBD2	ASSFLAGGDEQF
TRBV11-1	TRBD2	ASSHTSGITDTQY
TRBV2	NA	ASKTTGANVLT
TRBV7-9	NA	ASSLVHSGTDTQY
TRBV4-3	TRBD2	ASSQDGGSYNEQF
TRBV5-4	NA	ASSPNLNEKLF
TRBV4-1	NA	ASSQGPPRSGANVLT
TRBV4-3	NA	ASSPRTANYEQY
TRBV18	TRBD2	ASSPPGLAGGSTDTQY
TRBV27	NA	ASSNGGAGGIYTGELF
TRBV11-2	NA	ASSPPGFREQY
TRBV6-5	TRBD1	ASSGLATGATEAF
TRBV5-1	NA	ASSLEARGMEETQY
TRBV5-1	NA	ASSSGPSSGYT
TRBV7-9	TRBD2	ASQTSGGIDEQY
TRBV9	NA	ASSVETQY
TRBV27	NA	ASSSAESTDTQY
TRBV4-3	NA	ASSQDRGGQKTQY
TRBV23-1	TRBD1	ASSTTGTENTEAF
TRBV4-3	TRBD2	ASSQVRAGLAFSGEQY
TRBV9	NA	ASSGLKTGELF
TRBV4-1	TRBD2	ASSLLASGRAYEQY
TRBV30	NA	AWRAPRAPTQF
TRBV4-3	NA	ASSQDRGSYEQY
TRBV19	NA	ATRHVEAF
TRBV7-9	NA	ASSPSTDTQY
TRBV5-1	TRBD2	ASSLFYRDTSGLAGDEQF
TRBV6-5	NA	ASSYLAGSTDTQY
TRBV7-9	NA	ASSFADEQY
TRBV13	TRBD1	ASSLGTGEETQY
TRBV27	TRBD2	ASSFGGGASEQY
TRBV4-1	NA	ASSQVVAKTQY
TRBV7-6	NA	ASSTPDVPSSNTGELF
TRBV6-5	NA	ASAVEGSYEQY